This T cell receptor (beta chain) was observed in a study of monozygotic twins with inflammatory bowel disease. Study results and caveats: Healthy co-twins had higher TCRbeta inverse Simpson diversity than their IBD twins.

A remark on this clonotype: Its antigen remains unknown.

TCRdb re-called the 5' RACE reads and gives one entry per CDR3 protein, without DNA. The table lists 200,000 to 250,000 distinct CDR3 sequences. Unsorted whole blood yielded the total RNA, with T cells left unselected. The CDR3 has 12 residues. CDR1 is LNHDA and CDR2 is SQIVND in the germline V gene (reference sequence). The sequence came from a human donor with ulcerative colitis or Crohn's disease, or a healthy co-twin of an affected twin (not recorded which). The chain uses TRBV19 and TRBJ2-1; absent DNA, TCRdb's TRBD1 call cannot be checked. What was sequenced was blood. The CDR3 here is CASSYRGNEQFF.